This TCR beta chain was sequenced in a study of regulatory T cells in long-lasting Graves disease. Across the whole study: Positivity for TSH receptor antibodies plus over 5 years of antithyroid drugs meant persistent Graves' disease.

Details on this clonotype: The antigen is unknown. A clone one base away is much larger, so this may be a read error.

Study-level results: Accuracy may have suffered from the small sample size. Persistent-disease Graves' patients showed less TCR diversity than new cases.

Time point here: persistent/refractory GD, antithyroid drugs over 5 years with positive TRAb. Extracted PBMC RNA gave rise to the TCR library. The guidelines of the American Thyroid Association were the basis for diagnosing Graves' disease. CDR3-region Arm-PCR and iRepertoire HTBI primers produced the TCR beta libraries. TCRdb reprocessed the multiplex PCR reads with MiXCR, giving one entry per CDR3 protein. The sample lists fewer than 450,000 distinct CDR3 sequences; less than 25% were seen once. The CDR3 sequence is 18 residues long. The J segment lost 5 bases and the V segment lost 4 bases, leaving 15 bases of the junction unmatched. The germline V gene encodes CDR1 LNHDA and CDR2 SQIVND (reference sequence).

The clonotype was recovered from a female donor with Graves disease. The J gene is TRBJ1-5, the V gene TRBV19; 9 nucleotides align to TRBD1. The starting material was peripheral blood mononuclear cells (PBMCs), obtained when the disease was refractory, from a patient treated with antithyroid drugs. CDR3 nucleotides: TGTGCCAGTAGTACCTCCGGGACAGGGTATCCTTACGATCAGCCCCAGCATTTT. Protein: CASSTSGTGYPYDQPQHF. Drawing the rest from reference TRBV19 and TRBJ1-5, the complete variable domain is DGGITQSPKYLFRKEGQNVTLSCEQNLNHDAMYWYRQDPGQGLRLIYYSQIVNDFQKGDIAEGYSVSREKKESFPLTVTSAQKNPTAFYLCASSTSGTGYPYDQPQHFGDGTRLSIL.